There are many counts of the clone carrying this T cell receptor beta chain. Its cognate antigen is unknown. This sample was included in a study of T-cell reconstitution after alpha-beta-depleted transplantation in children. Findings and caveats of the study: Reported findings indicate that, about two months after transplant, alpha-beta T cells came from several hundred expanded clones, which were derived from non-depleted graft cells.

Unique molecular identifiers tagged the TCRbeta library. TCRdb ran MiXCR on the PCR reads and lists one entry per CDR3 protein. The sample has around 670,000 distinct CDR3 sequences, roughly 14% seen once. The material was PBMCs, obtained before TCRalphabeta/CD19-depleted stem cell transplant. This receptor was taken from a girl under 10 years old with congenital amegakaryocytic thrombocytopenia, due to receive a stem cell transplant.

The CDR3 reads CASSLEGNQETQYF. CDR3 nucleotides: TGCGCCAGCAGCTTGGAGGGTAACCAAGAGACCCAGTACTTC. The chain combines TRBV5-1 with TRBJ2-5; D unclear. V lost 0 bases, J lost 0 bases, and 6 bases lay in between. CDR3 length equals 14 residues. CDR1 and CDR2 from the germline V gene are SGHRS and YFSETQ. Combining the CDR3 with reference TRBV5-1 and TRBJ2-5 gives the whole variable domain KAGVTQTPRYLIKTRGQQVTLSCSPISGHRSVSWYQQTPGQGLQFLFEYFSETQRNKGNFPGRFSGRQFSNSRSEMNVSTLELGDSALYLCASSLEGNQETQYFGPGTRLLVL.